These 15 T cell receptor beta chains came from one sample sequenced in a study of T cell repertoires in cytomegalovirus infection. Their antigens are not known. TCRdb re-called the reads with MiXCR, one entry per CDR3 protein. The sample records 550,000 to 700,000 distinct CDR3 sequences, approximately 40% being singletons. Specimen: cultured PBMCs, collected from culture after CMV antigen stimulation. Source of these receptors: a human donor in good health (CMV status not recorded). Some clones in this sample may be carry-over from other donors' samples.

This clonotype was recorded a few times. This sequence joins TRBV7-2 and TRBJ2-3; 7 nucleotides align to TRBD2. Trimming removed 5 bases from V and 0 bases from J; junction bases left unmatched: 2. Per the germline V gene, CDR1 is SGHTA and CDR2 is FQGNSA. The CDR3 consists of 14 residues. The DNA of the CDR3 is TGTGCCAGCAGCACAGCGGGGAGCACAGATACGCAGTATTTT. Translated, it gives CASSTAGSTDTQYF.

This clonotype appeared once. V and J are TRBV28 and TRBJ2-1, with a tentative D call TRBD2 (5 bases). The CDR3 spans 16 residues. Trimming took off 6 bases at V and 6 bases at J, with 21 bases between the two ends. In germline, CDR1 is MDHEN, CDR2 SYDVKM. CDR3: CASSQTGLVKTNEQFF. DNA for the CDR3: TGTGCCAGCAGCCAGACCGGACTCGTAAAAACCAATGAGCAGTTCTTC.

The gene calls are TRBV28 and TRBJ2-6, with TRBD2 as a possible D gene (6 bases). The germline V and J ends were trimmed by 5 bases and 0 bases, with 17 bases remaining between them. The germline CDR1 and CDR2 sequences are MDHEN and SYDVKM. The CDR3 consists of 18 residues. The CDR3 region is CASSTPLGGGSGANVLTF. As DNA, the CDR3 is TGTGCCAGCAGTACTCCCCTCGGGGGAGGCTCTGGGGCCAACGTCCTGACTTTC.

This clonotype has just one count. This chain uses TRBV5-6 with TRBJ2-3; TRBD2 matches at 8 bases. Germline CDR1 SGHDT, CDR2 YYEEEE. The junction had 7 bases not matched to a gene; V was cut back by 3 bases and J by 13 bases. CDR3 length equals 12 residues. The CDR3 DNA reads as TGTGCCAGCAGCTCGGGGGGGGTAAAGGAGTATTTT. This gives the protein CASSSGGVKEYF.

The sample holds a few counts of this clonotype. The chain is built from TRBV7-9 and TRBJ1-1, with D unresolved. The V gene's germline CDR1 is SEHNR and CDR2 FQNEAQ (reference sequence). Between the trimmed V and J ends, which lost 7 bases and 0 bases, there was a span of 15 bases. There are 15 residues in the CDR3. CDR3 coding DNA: TGTGCCAGCACCCTCTCTCAGAGCATGAACACTGAAGCTTTCTTT. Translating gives CASTLSQSMNTEAFF. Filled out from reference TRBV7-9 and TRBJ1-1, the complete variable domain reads DTGVSQNPRHKITKRGQNVTFRCDPISEHNRLYWYRQTLGQGPEFLTYFQNEAQLEKSRLLSDRFSAERPKGSFSTLEIQRTEQGDSAMYLCASTLSQSMNTEAFFGQGTRLTVV.

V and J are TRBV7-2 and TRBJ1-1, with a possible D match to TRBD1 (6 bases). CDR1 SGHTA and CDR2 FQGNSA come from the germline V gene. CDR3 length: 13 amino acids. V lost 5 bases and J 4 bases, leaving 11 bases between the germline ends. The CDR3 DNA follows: TGTGCCAGCAGCCTCGGACAGATCACTGAAGCTTTCTTT. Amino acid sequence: CASSLGQITEAFF.

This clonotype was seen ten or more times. The CDR3 DNA reads TGTGCCAGCATCGCAGAGGGTCAACTGGAGCTGTTTTTT. Its translation is CASIAEGQLELFF. The chain has TRBV7-2 and TRBJ2-2, with a possible D match to TRBD2 (5 bases). Trimming stripped 7 bases from V and 10 bases from J, with 16 bases between. CDR1 SGHTA and CDR2 FQGNSA come from the germline V gene. The CDR3 sequence is 13 residues long.

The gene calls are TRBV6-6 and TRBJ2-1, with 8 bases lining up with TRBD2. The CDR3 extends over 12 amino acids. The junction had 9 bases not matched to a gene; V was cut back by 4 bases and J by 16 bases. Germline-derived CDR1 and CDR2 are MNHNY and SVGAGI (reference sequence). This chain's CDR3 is CASSFGGTRSFF. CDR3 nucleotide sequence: TGTGCCAGCAGTTTCGGCGGGACTAGATCTTTCTTC.

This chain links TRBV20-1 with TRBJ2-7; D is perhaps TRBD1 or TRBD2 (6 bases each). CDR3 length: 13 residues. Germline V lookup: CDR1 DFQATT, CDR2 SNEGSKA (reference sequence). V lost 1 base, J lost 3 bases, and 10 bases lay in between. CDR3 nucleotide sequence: TGCAGTGCTAGAGTTGGGGGGCGCTACGAGCAGTACTTC. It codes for CSARVGGRYEQYF.

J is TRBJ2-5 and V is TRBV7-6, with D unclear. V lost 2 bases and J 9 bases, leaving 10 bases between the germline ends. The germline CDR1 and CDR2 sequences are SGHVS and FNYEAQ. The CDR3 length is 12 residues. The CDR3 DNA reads TGTGCCAGCAGCTTACTCCTGATGGCCCAGTACTTC. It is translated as CASSLLLMAQYF.

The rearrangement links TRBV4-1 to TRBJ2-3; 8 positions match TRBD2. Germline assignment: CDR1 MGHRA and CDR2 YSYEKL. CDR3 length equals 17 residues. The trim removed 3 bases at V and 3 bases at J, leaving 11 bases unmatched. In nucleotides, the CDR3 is TGCGCCAGCAGCCAGGGCCCTGGCGGGGGGCAAACAGATACGCAGTATTTT. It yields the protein CASSQGPGGGQTDTQYF.

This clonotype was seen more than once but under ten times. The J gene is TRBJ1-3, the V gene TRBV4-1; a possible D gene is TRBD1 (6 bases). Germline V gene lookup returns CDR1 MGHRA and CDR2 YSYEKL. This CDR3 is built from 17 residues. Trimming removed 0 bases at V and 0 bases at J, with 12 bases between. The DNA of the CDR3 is TGCGCCAGCAGCCAAGAGGGGGGCCGATTCTCTGGAAACACCATATATTTT. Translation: CASSQEGGRFSGNTIYF.

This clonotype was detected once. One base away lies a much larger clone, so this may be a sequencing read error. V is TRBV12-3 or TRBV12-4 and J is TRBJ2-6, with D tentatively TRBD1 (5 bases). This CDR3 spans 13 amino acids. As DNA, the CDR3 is TGTGCCAGCAGTTTCTCTGGGGCCAACGTCCTGCCTTTC. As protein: CASSFSGANVLPF.

DNA of the CDR3: TGTGCCAGCAGTGAATTATTTGGACAGGGATCTAACTATGGCTACACCTTC. This gives the protein CASSELFGQGSNYGYTF. The V gene is TRBV6-1, the J gene TRBJ1-2, with 8 bases lining up with TRBD1. The V segment lost 2 bases and the J segment 0 bases; nucleotides outside the gene matches: 8. Germline CDR1 is MNHNS and CDR2 is SASEGT. The CDR3 sequence is 17 residues long.

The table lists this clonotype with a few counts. In nucleotides, the CDR3 is TGCGCCAGCGGTCTAGCGGGAGTGGGGACCCAGTACTTC. Its protein product is CASGLAGVGTQYF. This sequence joins TRBV4-1 and TRBJ2-5, with 10 bases fitting TRBD2. The V gene end was trimmed by 8 bases and the J gene end by 7 bases; junction bases not matched to a gene: 7. The CDR3 has 13 amino acids. Germline V gives CDR1 MGHRA, CDR2 YSYEKL.